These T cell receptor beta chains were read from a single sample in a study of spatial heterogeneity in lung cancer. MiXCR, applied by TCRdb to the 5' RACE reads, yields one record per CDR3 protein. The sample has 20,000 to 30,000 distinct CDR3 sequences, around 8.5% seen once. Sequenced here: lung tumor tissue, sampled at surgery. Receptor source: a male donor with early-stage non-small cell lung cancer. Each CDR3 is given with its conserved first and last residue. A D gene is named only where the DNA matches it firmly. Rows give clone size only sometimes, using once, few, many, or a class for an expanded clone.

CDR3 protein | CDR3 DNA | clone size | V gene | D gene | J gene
CASNPGPNQPQHF | TGTGCCAGCAACCCGGGACCCAATCAGCCCCAGCATTTT | - | TRBV2 | - | TRBJ1-5
CASQSGQTLKSGNTIYF | TGTGCCAGCCAGTCGGGACAGACGCTCAAATCTGGAAACACCATATATTTT | - | TRBV7-2 | TRBD1 | TRBJ1-3
CASSLDRGQETQYF | TGTGCCAGCAGCCTCGACAGGGGACAAGAGACCCAGTACTTC | many | TRBV7-2 | TRBD1 | TRBJ2-5
CASSDTDRPQYF | TGTGCCAGCAGTGACACAGACCGACCCCAGTATTTT | - | TRBV6-4 | - | TRBJ2-3
CSVSQGGDEQYF | TGCAGTGTCTCGCAGGGAGGGGACGAGCAGTACTTC | many | TRBV20-1 | TRBD2 | TRBJ2-7
CASSLGEGPYNEQFF | TGCGCCAGCAGCTTGGGGGAGGGTCCCTACAATGAGCAGTTCTTC | few | TRBV5-1 | TRBD2 | TRBJ2-1
CASSPTSGGSTDTQYF | TGCGCCAGCAGCCCTACGAGCGGGGGTAGCACAGATACGCAGTATTTT | many | TRBV4-3 | TRBD2 | TRBJ2-3
CAIRDSGVLQFNNEQFF | TGTGCCATCAGGGACTCGGGGGTCCTTCAATTCAACAATGAGCAGTTCTTC | many | TRBV10-3 | - | TRBJ2-1
CAISPMGGTEAFF | TGTGCCATCAGCCCAATGGGAGGGACTGAAGCTTTCTTT | many | TRBV10-3 | - | TRBJ1-1
CASSLMDTSDTQYF | TGTGCCAGCAGCCTAATGGACACCTCAGATACGCAGTATTTT | medium-sized | TRBV7-3 | - | TRBJ2-3
CASARGEQYF | TGTGCCAGCGCCCGGGGAGAGCAGTACTTC | many | TRBV28 | - | TRBJ2-7